This T cell receptor (beta chain) came from a study of beta chain features in type 1 diabetes. Study-wide results and limits: All four CD4+ subsets of Type 1 diabetes patients contained TCRB CDR3s that were moderately but significantly shorter.

TCRB transcripts that were expressed got sequenced, as all of the isolated RNA had been reverse transcribed. Only in-frame clones appear in the TCRdb table, and some are missing; sequencing was by immunoSEQ multiplex PCR. This table has over 100,000 clones, roughly 17% appearing once. One heparinised blood draw averaging about 116 mL was given by each donor. Each sorted population was over 95% pure. As concerns this clone: Its antigen remains unidentified.

The receptor was derived from a man aged 25-45 years with type 1 diabetes. Sequencing used central memory CD4+ T cells from blood.

CDR3 DNA: TGTGCCAGCAACGACAGGGGCTCCTACAATGAGCAGTTCTTC. It yields the protein CASNDRGSYNEQFF. The chain carries TRBV13 and TRBJ2-1; 8 nucleotides align to TRBD1. Germline loops: CDR1 PRHDT, CDR2 FYEKMQ (reference sequence). V lost 7 bases and J lost 0; bases outside the gene matches: 2. The CDR3 sequence is 14 residues long. The full variable domain, in which reference TRBV13 and TRBJ2-1 provide the parts outside the CDR3, is AAGVIQSPRHLIKEKRETATLKCYPIPRHDTVYWYQQGPGQDPQFLISFYEKMQSDKGSIPDRFSAQQFSDYHSELNMSSLELGDSALYFCASNDRGSYNEQFFGPGTRLTVL.